This TCR beta chain was sequenced in a study of metastatic and nonmetastatic thyroid tumors. Study-level background: Across blood and tumor or nodule tissue, repertoires from malignant and benign thyroid patients were compared with one another.

As to this clone: Its antigen is as yet unknown.

The CDR3 runs to 14 residues. Per germline, CDR1 DFQATT and CDR2 SNEGSKA (reference sequence). Until they underwent thyroid surgery, no patient had received any treatment. Per the study methods: In papillary thyroid cancer, a distant-metastasis classifier was built using CDR3 differences across clinicopathological groups. With MiXCR, TCRdb reprocessed the PCR reads. The authors' filters were not applied to this entry. The data contain fewer than 100,000 clones, just under 15% of them singletons. Whole-study results and caveats: Versus benign nodules, malignant thyroid tumors reportedly had significantly higher TCR beta diversity, in blood and tumor.

The sample was blood. This TCR derives from a female donor with papillary thyroid cancer or a benign thyroid nodule (not recorded which). Some clones in this sample may be carry-over from other donors' samples. The gene calls are TRBV20-1 and TRBJ2-3; D tentatively reads TRBD1 or TRBD2 (5 bases each). The CDR3 loop is CSSQGAMGLDTQYF. In DNA form, the CDR3 reads TGCAGCTCCCAGGGAGCCATGGGTTTGGATACGCAGTATTTT.